Listed below are T cell receptor beta chains from one sample, sequenced in a study of molecular identifiers for immune sequencing clone quantification. TCRdb reprocessed the PCR reads via MiXCR and lists one record per CDR3 protein. The sample carries nearly 55,000 distinct CDR3 sequences, approximately 34% recorded once. Sequenced input: naive CD8+ T cells from blood, with Jurkat cell RNA spiked in. The receptor source for this set is a human donor in good health. Some libraries in this study had Jurkat cell RNA spiked in. CDR3s include the opening cysteine and the closing phenylalanine or tryptophan. A D gene is named only where the DNA matches it firmly. The size field is filled for only some rows; it gives once, few, many or a size class.

TRBD1	17	TRBV28	TRBJ2-1	few	CASSSVEPGQGNNEQFF	TGTGCCAGCAGTTCAGTCGAGCCGGGACAGGGTAACAATGAGCAGTTCTTC
NA	14	TRBV27	TRBJ2-1	NA	CASSLPGLQNEQFF	TGTGCCAGCAGCTTACCGGGACTGCAGAATGAGCAGTTCTTC
NA	14	TRBV7-8	TRBJ2-7	NA	CASSLGTRGYEQYF	TGTGCCAGCAGCTTAGGGACCAGGGGTTACGAGCAGTACTTC
NA	12	TRBV7-9	TRBJ1-5	once	CASSFQDQPQHF	TGTGCCAGCAGCTTTCAAGATCAGCCCCAGCATTTT
TRBD1	17	TRBV10-1	TRBJ2-2	NA	CASSEPRTGIDTGELFF	TGCGCCAGCAGTGAGCCCCGGACAGGGATTGACACCGGGGAGCTGTTTTTT
NA	13	TRBV10-3	TRBJ2-7	NA	CAISEEFPYEQYF	TGTGCCATCAGTGAGGAGTTCCCCTACGAGCAGTACTTC
NA	16	TRBV4-3	TRBJ2-7	NA	CASSHPRTAGNYEQYF	TGCGCCAGCAGCCATCCAAGAACAGCGGGCAACTACGAGCAGTACTTC
TRBD2	16	TRBV4-1	TRBJ2-3	many	CASSPTLAGVADTQYF	TGCGCCAGCAGCCCTACTCTAGCGGGAGTGGCAGATACGCAGTATTTT
NA	18	TRBV28	TRBJ2-4	many	CASSFGAQVAGFEDIQYF	TGTGCCAGCAGTTTTGGGGCCCAAGTAGCTGGGTTTGAGGACATTCAGTACTTC
NA	13	TRBV27	TRBJ2-7	NA	CASRALTGYEQYF	TGTGCCAGCAGAGCCCTAACAGGTTACGAGCAGTACTTC
TRBD2	14	TRBV14	TRBJ2-1	few	CASNPILAGVEQFF	TGTGCCAGCAACCCAATTCTAGCGGGAGTTGAGCAGTTCTTC
NA	15	TRBV28	TRBJ1-5	few	CASDLPGGVYQPQHF	TGTGCCAGCGACCTCCCCGGAGGGGTGTATCAGCCCCAGCATTTT
NA	16	TRBV7-8	TRBJ1-5	few	CASSNLRASGNQPQHF	TGTGCCAGCAGCAACCTCCGAGCATCTGGCAATCAGCCCCAGCATTTT
NA	13	TRBV12-3/TRBV12-4	TRBJ2-2	NA	CASSLAGFGELFF	TGTGCCAGCAGTTTAGCGGGGTTCGGGGAGCTGTTTTTT
TRBD1	15	TRBV5-1	TRBJ2-3	medium-sized	CASSEDRTRTDTQYF	TGCGCCAGCAGCGAGGACAGGACGCGCACAGATACGCAGTATTTT
TRBD1	14	TRBV6-5	TRBJ2-7	many	CASSYSGQPYEQYF	TGTGCCAGCAGTTACTCGGGACAGCCCTACGAGCAGTACTTC
NA	13	TRBV7-6	TRBJ2-7	many	CASSPGSGYEQYF	TGTGCCAGCAGCCCCGGGTCCGGGTACGAGCAGTACTTC
TRBD1	14	TRBV4-2	TRBJ2-7	many	CASSHPGQGGEQYF	TGTGCCAGCAGCCACCCGGGACAGGGAGGCGAGCAGTACTTC
NA	14	TRBV12-3/TRBV12-4	TRBJ1-4	many	CASRTDISNEKLFF	TGTGCCAGCAGGACGGACATTTCAAATGAAAAACTGTTTTTT
TRBD1	15	TRBV12-3/TRBV12-4	TRBJ2-7	NA	CASSPDRGVAYEQYF	TGTGCCAGCAGTCCCGACAGGGGTGTCGCCTACGAGCAGTACTTC
NA	12	TRBV10-3	TRBJ1-2	NA	CAISGDQPGYTF	TGTGCCATCAGTGGCGACCAACCTGGCTACACCTTC
NA	15	TRBV27	TRBJ2-7	few	CASSLWAAETYEQYF	TGTGCCAGCAGTTTATGGGCAGCGGAAACCTACGAGCAGTACTTC
NA	14	TRBV3-1	TRBJ1-1	NA	CASSLDRMNTEAFF	TGTGCCAGCAGCCTAGACAGGATGAACACTGAAGCTTTCTTT
NA	14	TRBV12-3/TRBV12-4	TRBJ2-7	NA	CASSPRGGVYEQYF	TGTGCCAGCAGTCCAAGGGGGGGAGTCTACGAGCAGTACTTC
NA	10	TRBV20-1	TRBJ2-5	many	CSAARETQYF	TGCAGTGCCGCGCGAGAGACCCAGTACTTC
NA	15	TRBV19	TRBJ2-3	NA	CASSRLITSTDTQYF	TGTGCCAGTAGTCGGTTAATAACTAGCACAGATACGCAGTATTTT
TRBD1	16	TRBV7-9	TRBJ2-5	few	CASSGTGTGKKETQYF	TGTGCCAGCAGCGGAACCGGGACAGGCAAAAAAGAGACCCAGTACTTC
TRBD2	20	TRBV28	TRBJ2-2	few	CASTPWPGLAGVANTGELFF	TGTGCCAGCACTCCTTGGCCGGGACTAGCGGGAGTGGCCAACACCGGGGAGCTGTTTTTT
NA	16	TRBV4-2	TRBJ1-4	few	CASSHPRQPTNEKLFF	TGTGCCAGCAGCCATCCCCGGCAGCCAACTAATGAAAAACTGTTTTTT
NA	15	TRBV14	TRBJ2-7	many	CASSQDWGRSYEQYF	TGTGCCAGCAGCCAAGACTGGGGGAGAAGCTACGAGCAGTACTTC
NA	13	TRBV7-9	TRBJ2-7	NA	CASSESLGAEQYF	TGTGCCAGCAGCGAGAGCCTTGGGGCCGAGCAGTACTTC
NA	15	TRBV29-1	TRBJ2-1	NA	CSVEWAVISYNEQFF	TGCAGCGTTGAGTGGGCAGTCATCTCCTACAATGAGCAGTTCTTC
NA	15	TRBV4-3	TRBJ2-3	few	CASSQVDAGGDTQYF	TGCGCCAGCAGCCAAGTTGATGCCGGGGGCGATACGCAGTATTTT
NA	13	TRBV20-1	TRBJ1-1	few	CSARDRGNTEAFF	TGCAGTGCTAGAGATAGGGGTAACACTGAAGCTTTCTTT
NA	12	TRBV28	TRBJ2-7	few	CASSLAWGEQYF	TGTGCCAGCAGTTTAGCATGGGGCGAGCAGTACTTC
NA	14	TRBV7-8	TRBJ2-3	many	CASSWEPRTDTQYF	TGTGCCAGCAGCTGGGAGCCACGCACAGATACGCAGTATTTT
TRBD2	16	TRBV29-1	TRBJ2-1	NA	CSVGGGALLNEGEQFF	TGCAGCGTTGGGGGGGGAGCGCTTCTGAACGAGGGTGAGCAGTTCTTC
NA	14	TRBV12-3/TRBV12-4	TRBJ1-5	NA	CASSLSQWGQPQHF	TGTGCCAGCAGTTTGTCACAGTGGGGTCAGCCCCAGCATTTT
NA	11	TRBV16	TRBJ2-1	NA	CASSQLVGQFF	TGTGCCAGCAGCCAATTGGTGGGACAGTTCTTC
TRBD2	17	TRBV7-2	TRBJ2-5	many	CASSLEPPSGPQETQYF	TGTGCCAGCAGCTTAGAACCGCCTAGCGGGCCCCAAGAGACCCAGTACTTC
TRBD2	16	TRBV9	TRBJ2-5	few	CASSASPGLAIETQYF	TGTGCCAGCAGCGCGAGCCCGGGACTAGCTATTGAGACCCAGTACTTC
NA	14	TRBV29-1	TRBJ1-2	NA	CSVGLDVGIYGYTF	TGCAGCGTTGGTTTGGATGTGGGGATCTATGGCTACACCTTC
NA	16	TRBV6-2/TRBV6-3	TRBJ2-3	few	CASSYYYDAVPDTQYF	TGTGCCAGCAGTTACTACTACGACGCGGTCCCAGATACGCAGTATTTT
TRBD2	15	TRBV12-3/TRBV12-4	TRBJ2-7	once	CASSGLAGGHYEQYF	TGTGCCAGCAGTGGACTAGCGGGAGGGCACTACGAGCAGTACTTC
TRBD1	11	TRBV2	TRBJ1-4	many	CASDRAEKLFF	TGTGCCAGCGACAGGGCGGAAAAACTGTTTTTT
TRBD1	14	TRBV6-2/TRBV6-3	TRBJ2-7	many	CASSIPGQSYEQYF	TGTGCCAGCAGTATACCGGGACAGTCCTACGAGCAGTACTTC
NA	12	TRBV12-3/TRBV12-4	TRBJ2-1	few	CASSLALAEQFF	TGTGCCAGCAGTTTGGCCTTGGCCGAGCAGTTCTTC